Given below is one TCR beta chain in context. Its antigen remains unknown. The data stem from a study of OX40 agonist ivuxolimab in advanced cancers. The overall study: People in dose escalation had one of these cancers: hepatocellular carcinoma, melanoma, renal cell or head and neck cancer. Findings and limits, study-wide: Circulating CD4+ and CD8+ T cells showed clonal expansion by week 6 at 0.1 to 3.0 mg/kg. Relative to CD4+ cells, CD8+ T cells on average had more expanded clones.

Trimming removed 5 bases from V and 8 bases from J, with 10 bases in between. The germline gives CDR1 SGHNT, CDR2 YENEEA. The length of the CDR3 is 13 residues. This table comes from immunoSEQ multiplex PCR, and its TCRdb copy is limited to in-frame clones, with some not included. Of 35,000 to 45,000 clones in the sample, roughly 80% were seen once. This chain connects TRBV11-3 to TRBJ1-6, with D possibly matching TRBD1 (6 bases). The specimen was CD4+ or CD8+ T cells sorted from blood, collected in a trial of the OX40 agonist ivuxolimab. The sequence was collected from an adult with an advanced solid tumor such as melanoma, head and neck, liver or kidney cancer. In DNA form, the CDR3 reads TGTGCCAGCAGCAGCAACAGGGATTCACCCCTCCACTTT. Protein: CASSSNRDSPLHF.